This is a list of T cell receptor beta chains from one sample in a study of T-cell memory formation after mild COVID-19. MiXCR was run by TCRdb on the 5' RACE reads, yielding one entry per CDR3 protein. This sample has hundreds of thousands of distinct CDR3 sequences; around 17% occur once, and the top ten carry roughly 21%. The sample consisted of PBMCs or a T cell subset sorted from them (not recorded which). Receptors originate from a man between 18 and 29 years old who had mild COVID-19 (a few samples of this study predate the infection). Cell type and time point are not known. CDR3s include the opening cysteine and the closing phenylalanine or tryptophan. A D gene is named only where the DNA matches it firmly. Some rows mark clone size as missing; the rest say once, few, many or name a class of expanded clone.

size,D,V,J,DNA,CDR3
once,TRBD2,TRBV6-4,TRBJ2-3,TGTGCCAGCAGTGACTCAAGCGGGGGCCGAACAGATACGCAGTATTTT,CASSDSSGGRTDTQYF
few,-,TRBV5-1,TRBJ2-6,TGCGCCAGCAGCTTGGTTACAGGGTCTGGGGCCAACGTCCTGACTTTC,CASSLVTGSGANVLTF
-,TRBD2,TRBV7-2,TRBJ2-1,TGTGCCAGCAGCTTCGATTTAGCGGGGGGCTTAACCTACAATGAGCAGTTCTTC,CASSFDLAGGLTYNEQFF
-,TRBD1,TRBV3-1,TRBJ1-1,TGTGCCAGCAGCGCGGGACAGGGGACCATGAACACTGAAGCTTTCTTT,CASSAGQGTMNTEAFF
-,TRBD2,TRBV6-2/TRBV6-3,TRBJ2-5,TGTGCCAGCGCTCCGGGACTAGCGGGGGTGGAGACCCAGTACTTC,CASAPGLAGVETQYF
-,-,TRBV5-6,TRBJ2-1,TGTGCCAGCAGCCTGAGACAGTACTACAATGAGCAGTTCTTC,CASSLRQYYNEQFF
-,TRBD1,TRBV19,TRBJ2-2,TGTGCCAGTAGTAGGGGACAGGGGAGGCTCGACACCGGGGAGCTGTTTTTT,CASSRGQGRLDTGELFF
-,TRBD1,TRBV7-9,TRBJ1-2,TGTGCCAGCAGCTTAGCGAGGACAGGCTATGGCTACACCTTC,CASSLARTGYGYTF
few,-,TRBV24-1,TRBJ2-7,TGTGCCACCACTAAACAGACACTTGGACCCGAGCAGTACTTC,CATTKQTLGPEQYF
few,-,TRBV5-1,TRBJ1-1,TGCGCCAGCAGCGGAGCAGGGTTGATCGGCACTGAAGCTTTCTTT,CASSGAGLIGTEAFF
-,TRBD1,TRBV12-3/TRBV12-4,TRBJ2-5,TGTGCCAGCAGTTTAGGGGGGACAGTAGAGACCCAGTACTTC,CASSLGGTVETQYF
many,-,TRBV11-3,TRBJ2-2,TGTGCCAGCAGCCCCAGGAACACCGGGGAGCTGTTTTTT,CASSPRNTGELFF
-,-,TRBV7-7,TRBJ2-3,TGTGCCAGCAGCCGGACCGACTGGGATACGCAGTATTTT,CASSRTDWDTQYF
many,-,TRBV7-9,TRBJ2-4,TGTGCCAGCAGCTTACGGGGGCCCCAAAACATTCAGTACTTC,CASSLRGPQNIQYF
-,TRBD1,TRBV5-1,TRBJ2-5,TGCGCCAGCAGCTTACACGGGACAGGGCGTAATGAAGAGACCCAGTACTTC,CASSLHGTGRNEETQYF
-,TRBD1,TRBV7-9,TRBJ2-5,TGTGCCAGCAGCCGGGACAGGGGGCACCAAGAGACCCAGTACTTC,CASSRDRGHQETQYF
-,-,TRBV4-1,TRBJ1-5,TGCGCCAGCAGCGCAGGGGTCCGTCAGCCCAAGCATTTT,CASSAGVRQPKHF
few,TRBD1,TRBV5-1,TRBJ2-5,TGCGCCAGCCGTTCCGGGACAGGGGACCCGGAGACCCAGTACTTC,CASRSGTGDPETQYF
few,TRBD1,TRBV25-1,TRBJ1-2,TGTGCCAGCACTCCCCGAGGGGGCGGCTACACCTTC,CASTPRGGGYTF
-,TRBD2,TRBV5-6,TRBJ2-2,TGTGCCAGCAGCTTGATGGGAGGGGCCGGGGAGCTGTTTTTT,CASSLMGGAGELFF
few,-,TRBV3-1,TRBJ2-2,TGTGCCAGCAGCCACCTTGAAAGCGGGGAGCTGTTTTTT,CASSHLESGELFF
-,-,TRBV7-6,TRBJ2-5,TGTGCCAGCAGCTCCCCGACAGCTTACCAAGAGACCCAGTACTTC,CASSSPTAYQETQYF
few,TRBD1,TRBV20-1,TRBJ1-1,TGCAGTGCTAGACTGACAGGGTCCGAAGCTTTCTTT,CSARLTGSEAFF
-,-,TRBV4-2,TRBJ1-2,TGTGCCAGCAGCCAAGAAATGGGGGAGATCTATGGCTACACCTTC,CASSQEMGEIYGYTF
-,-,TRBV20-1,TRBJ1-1,TGCAGTGTAAAACTACAGAACACTGAAGCTTTCTTT,CSVKLQNTEAFF
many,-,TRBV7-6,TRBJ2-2,TGTGCCAGCAGCTTAAAGGCAGCGAACACCGGGGAGCTGTTTTTT,CASSLKAANTGELFF
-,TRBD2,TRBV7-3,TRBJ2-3,TGTGCCAGCAGCTCCTTTAGCGGGGGGACTTCAGATACGCAGTATTTT,CASSSFSGGTSDTQYF
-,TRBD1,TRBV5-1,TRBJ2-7,TGCGCCAGCAGAGAAGGGACAGCGAACTCCTACGAGCAGTACTTC,CASREGTANSYEQYF
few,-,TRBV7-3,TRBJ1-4,TGTGCCAGCAGCCCCAGGGTTAATGAAAAACTGTTTTTT,CASSPRVNEKLFF
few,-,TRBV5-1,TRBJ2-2,TGCGCCAGCAGCCCCACTCGGACAGCGAACACCGGGGAGCTGTTTTTT,CASSPTRTANTGELFF
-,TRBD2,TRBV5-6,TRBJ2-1,TGTGCCAGCGAAGGACTAGCGGGGGGTCCCAACAATGAGCAGTTCTTC,CASEGLAGGPNNEQFF
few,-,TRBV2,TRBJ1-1,TGTGCCAGCAGTCGGGTTTGGGGAACCGGCACTGAAGCTTTCTTT,CASSRVWGTGTEAFF
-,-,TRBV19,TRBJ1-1,TGTGCCAGTAGTATTCATCCCGGACGGATTGAAGGGTCGAACACTGAAGCTTTCTTT,CASSIHPGRIEGSNTEAFF
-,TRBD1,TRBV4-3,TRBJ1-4,TGCGCCAGCAGCCAAGATCCGGGGACAGGGAGAACTAATGAAAAACTGTTTTTT,CASSQDPGTGRTNEKLFF
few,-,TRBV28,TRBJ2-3,TGTGCCAGCCTCCCGGGGTGGAAAACAGATACGCAGTATTTT,CASLPGWKTDTQYF
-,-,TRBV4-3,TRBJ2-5,TGCGCCAGCAGCAGAGCGAGTGGACTACAAGAGACCCAGTACTTC,CASSRASGLQETQYF
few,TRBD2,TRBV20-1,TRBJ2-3,TGCAGTGCTAGTAGAGCGGGGGGGCCTACAGATACGCAGTATTTT,CSASRAGGPTDTQYF
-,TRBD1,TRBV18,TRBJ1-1,TGTGCCAGCTCGGCGACAGGGGCGGACACTGAAGCTTTCTTT,CASSATGADTEAFF
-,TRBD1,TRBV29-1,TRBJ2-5,TGCAGCGTTCGTGGCAGGGGGCCCCTACAAGAGACCCAGTACTTC,CSVRGRGPLQETQYF
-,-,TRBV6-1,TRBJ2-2,TGTGCCAGCAGTGTTTTGAACGCTCCCGGGGAGCTGTTTTTT,CASSVLNAPGELFF
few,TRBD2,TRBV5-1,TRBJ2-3,TGCGCCAGCAGTCAGCGGGGAGGTTCCGATACGCAGTATTTT,CASSQRGGSDTQYF
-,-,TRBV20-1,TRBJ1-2,TGCAGTGCTACAGACCTGGGGGGCTACACCTTC,CSATDLGGYTF
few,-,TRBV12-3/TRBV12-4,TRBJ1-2,TGTGCCAGCAGTTTCGGCCCGGGCCCAAACTATGGCTACACCTTC,CASSFGPGPNYGYTF
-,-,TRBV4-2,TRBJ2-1,TGTGCCAGCAGCCAAGAAGGTCCCAGGGCGAGCAATGAGCAGTTCTTC,CASSQEGPRASNEQFF
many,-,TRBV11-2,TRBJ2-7,TGTGCCAGCAGCTTAGGAACAGGAGAGCAGTACTTC,CASSLGTGEQYF
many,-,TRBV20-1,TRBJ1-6,TGCAGTGCTAGCGACAGGCGATATAATTCACCCCTCCACTTT,CSASDRRYNSPLHF
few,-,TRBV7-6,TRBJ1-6,TGTGCCAGCAGTCGGCGCGGGGTCTCCTATAATTCACCCCTCCACTTT,CASSRRGVSYNSPLHF
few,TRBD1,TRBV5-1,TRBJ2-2,TGCGCCAGCAGCGCGGGACAGGGTACCGGGGAGCTGTTTTTT,CASSAGQGTGELFF
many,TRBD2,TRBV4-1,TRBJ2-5,TGCGCCAGCAGCCCCTCCCCGGGAGGAAAAAAAGAGACCCAGTACTTC,CASSPSPGGKKETQYF
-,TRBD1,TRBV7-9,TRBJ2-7,TGTGCCAGCAGTTACCAGCCGGGACAGGGCTCCGAGCAGTACTTC,CASSYQPGQGSEQYF
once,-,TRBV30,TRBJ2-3,TGTGCCTGGAATTGGGCTAGGGGGTTAGATACGCAGTATTTT,CAWNWARGLDTQYF
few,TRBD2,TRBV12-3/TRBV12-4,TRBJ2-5,TGTGCCAGCAGTTTCGCCGGGGGGAGAGGCTTAGAGACCCAGTACTTC,CASSFAGGRGLETQYF